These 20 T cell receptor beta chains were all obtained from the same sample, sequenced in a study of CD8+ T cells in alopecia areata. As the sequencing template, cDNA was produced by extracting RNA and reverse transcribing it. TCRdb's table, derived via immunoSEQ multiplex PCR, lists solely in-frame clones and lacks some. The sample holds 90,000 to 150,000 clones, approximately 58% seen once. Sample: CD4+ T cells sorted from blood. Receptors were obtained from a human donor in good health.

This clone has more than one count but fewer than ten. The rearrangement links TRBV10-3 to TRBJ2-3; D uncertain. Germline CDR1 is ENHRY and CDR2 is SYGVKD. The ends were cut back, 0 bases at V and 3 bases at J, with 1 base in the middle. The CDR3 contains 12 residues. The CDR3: CAISESTDTQYF. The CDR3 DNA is TGTGCCATCAGTGAGTCTACAGATACGCAGTATTTT.

The CDR3 nucleotides read TGTGCCAGCAGCCCGAGACAGGGTGCCTACAATGAGCAGTTCTTC. Translated: CASSPRQGAYNEQFF. The genes are TRBV11-3 and TRBJ2-1; TRBD1 matches 7 bases. Germline CDR1 reads SGHNT; CDR2 reads YENEEA. Losses at the gene ends were 5 bases for V and 2 bases for J; bases not matched to a gene: 6. The CDR3 sequence is 15 residues long. Supplemented by reference TRBV11-3 and TRBJ2-1, the full variable domain reads EAGVVQSPRYKIIEKKQPVAFWCNPISGHNTLYWYLQNLGQGPELLIRYENEEAVDDSQLPKDRFSAERLKGVDSTLKIQPAELGDSAVYLCASSPRQGAYNEQFFGPGTRLTVL.

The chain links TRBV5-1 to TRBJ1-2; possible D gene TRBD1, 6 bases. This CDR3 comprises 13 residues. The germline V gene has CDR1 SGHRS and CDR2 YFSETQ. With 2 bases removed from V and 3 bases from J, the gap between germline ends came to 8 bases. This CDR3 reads CASSLGQHYGYTF. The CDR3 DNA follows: TGCGCCAGCAGCTTAGGACAGCACTATGGCTACACCTTC.

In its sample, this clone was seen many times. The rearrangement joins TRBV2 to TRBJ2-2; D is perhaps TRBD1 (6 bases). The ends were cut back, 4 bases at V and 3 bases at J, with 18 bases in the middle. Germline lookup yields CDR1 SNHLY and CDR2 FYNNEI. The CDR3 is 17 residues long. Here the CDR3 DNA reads TGTGCCAGCAGTGGGGGGTTTGACAGGTCCTACACCGGGGAGCTGTTTTTT. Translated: CASSGGFDRSYTGELFF.

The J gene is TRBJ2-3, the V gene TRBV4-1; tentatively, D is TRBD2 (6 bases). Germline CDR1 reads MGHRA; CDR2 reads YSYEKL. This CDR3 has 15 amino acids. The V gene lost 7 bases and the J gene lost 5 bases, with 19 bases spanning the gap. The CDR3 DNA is TGCGCCAGCACCCCCGGGAGTACACGTGAAGATACGCAGTATTTT. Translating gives CASTPGSTREDTQYF.

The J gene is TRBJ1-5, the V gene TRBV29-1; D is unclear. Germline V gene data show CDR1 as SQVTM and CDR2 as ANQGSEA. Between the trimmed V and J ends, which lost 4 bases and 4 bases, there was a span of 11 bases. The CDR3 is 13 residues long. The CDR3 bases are TGCAGCGTTGTTTGGAGGGTGAATCAGCCCCAGCATTTT. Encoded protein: CSVVWRVNQPQHF. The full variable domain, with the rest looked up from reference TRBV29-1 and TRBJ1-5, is SAVISQKPSRDICQRGTSLTIQCQVDSQVTMMFWYRQQPGQSLTLIATANQGSEATYESGFVIDKFPISRPNLTFSTLTVSNMSPEDSSIYLCSVVWRVNQPQHFGDGTRLSIL.

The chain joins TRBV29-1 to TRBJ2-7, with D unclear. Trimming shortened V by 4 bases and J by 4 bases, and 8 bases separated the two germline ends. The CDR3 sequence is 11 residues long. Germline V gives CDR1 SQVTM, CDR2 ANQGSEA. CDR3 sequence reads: CSVAWRYEQYF. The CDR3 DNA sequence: TGCAGCGTTGCATGGAGATACGAGCAGTACTTC.

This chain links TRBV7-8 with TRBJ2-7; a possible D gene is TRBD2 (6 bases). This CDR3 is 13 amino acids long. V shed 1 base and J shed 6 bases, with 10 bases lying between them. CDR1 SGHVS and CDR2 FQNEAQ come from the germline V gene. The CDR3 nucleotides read TGTGCCAGCAGCTTAGGGCCCGGGGGCGAGCAGTACTTC. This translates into CASSLGPGGEQYF.

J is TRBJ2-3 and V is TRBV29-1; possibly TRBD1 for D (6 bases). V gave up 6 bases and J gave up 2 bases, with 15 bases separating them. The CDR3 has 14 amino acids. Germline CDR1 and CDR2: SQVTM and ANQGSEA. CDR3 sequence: CSVATGSITDTQYF. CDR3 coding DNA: TGCAGCGTCGCAACAGGGAGTATCACAGATACGCAGTATTTT.

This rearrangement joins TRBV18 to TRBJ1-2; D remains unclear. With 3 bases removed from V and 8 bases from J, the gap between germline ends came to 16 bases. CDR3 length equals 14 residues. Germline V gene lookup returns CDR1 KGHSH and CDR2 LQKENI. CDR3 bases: TGTGCCAGCTCACCGCAAGCAACATCGGAGGGCTACACCTTC. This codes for CASSPQATSEGYTF.

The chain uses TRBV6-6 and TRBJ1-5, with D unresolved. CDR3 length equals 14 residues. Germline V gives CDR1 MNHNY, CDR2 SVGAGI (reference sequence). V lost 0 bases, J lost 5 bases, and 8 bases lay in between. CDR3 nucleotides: TGTGCCAGCAGTTACTCGGGCAGCGATCAGCCCCAGCATTTT. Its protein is CASSYSGSDQPQHF.

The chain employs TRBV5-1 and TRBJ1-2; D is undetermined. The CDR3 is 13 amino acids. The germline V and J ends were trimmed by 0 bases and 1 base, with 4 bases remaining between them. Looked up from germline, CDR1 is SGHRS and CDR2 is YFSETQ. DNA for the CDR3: TGCGCCAGCAGCTTGGACGGTAACTATGGCTACACCTTC. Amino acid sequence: CASSLDGNYGYTF.

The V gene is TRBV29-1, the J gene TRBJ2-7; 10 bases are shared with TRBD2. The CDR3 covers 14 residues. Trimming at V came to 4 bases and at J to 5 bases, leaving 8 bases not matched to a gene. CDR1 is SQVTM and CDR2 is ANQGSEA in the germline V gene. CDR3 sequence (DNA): TGCAGCGTTGGTAGGTCTAGCGGGGGACACGAGCAGTACTTC. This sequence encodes CSVGRSSGGHEQYF.

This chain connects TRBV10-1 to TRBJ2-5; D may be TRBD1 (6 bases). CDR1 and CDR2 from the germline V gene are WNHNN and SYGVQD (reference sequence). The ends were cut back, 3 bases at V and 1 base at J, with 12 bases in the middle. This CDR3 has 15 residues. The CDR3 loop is CASSDGTRGQETQYF. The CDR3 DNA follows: TGCGCCAGCAGTGACGGGACAAGGGGCCAAGAGACCCAGTACTTC.

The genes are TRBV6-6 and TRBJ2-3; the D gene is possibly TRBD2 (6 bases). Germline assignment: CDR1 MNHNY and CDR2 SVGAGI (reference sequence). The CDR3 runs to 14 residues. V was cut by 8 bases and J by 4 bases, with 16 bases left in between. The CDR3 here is CASSRSGEADTQYF. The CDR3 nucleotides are TGTGCCAGCTCAAGGTCGGGGGAGGCAGATACGCAGTATTTT.

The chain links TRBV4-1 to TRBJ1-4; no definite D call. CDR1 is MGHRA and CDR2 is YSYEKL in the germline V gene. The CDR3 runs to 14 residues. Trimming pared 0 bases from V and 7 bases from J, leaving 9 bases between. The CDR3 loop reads CASSQDGWSEKLFF. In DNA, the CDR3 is TGCGCCAGCAGCCAAGATGGCTGGAGTGAAAAACTGTTTTTT.

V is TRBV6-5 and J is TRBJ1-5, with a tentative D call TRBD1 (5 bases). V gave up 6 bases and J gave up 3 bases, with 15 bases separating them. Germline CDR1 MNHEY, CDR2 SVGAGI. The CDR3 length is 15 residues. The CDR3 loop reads CASRRGPGSNQPQHF. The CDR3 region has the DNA TGTGCCAGCAGGCGGGGCCCGGGCTCCAATCAGCCCCAGCATTTT.

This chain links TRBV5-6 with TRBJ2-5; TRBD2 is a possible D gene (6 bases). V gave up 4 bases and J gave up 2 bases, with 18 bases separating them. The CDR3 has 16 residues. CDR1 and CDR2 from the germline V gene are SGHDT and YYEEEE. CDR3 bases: TGTGCCAGCAGCCGCAATCTTGTCGGGGGTCAAGAGACCCAGTACTTC. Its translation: CASSRNLVGGQETQYF.

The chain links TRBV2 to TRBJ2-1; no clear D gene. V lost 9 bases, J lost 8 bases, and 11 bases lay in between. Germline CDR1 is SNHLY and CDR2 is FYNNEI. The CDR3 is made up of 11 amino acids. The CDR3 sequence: CARGNRHEQFF. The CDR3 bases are TGTGCCAGGGGCAATCGGCATGAGCAGTTCTTC.

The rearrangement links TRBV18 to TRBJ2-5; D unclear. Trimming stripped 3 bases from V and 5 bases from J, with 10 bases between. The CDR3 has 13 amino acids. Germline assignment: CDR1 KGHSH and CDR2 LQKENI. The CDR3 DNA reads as TGTGCCAGCTCACCCTTCTCCGGGGAGACCCAGTACTTC. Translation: CASSPFSGETQYF.